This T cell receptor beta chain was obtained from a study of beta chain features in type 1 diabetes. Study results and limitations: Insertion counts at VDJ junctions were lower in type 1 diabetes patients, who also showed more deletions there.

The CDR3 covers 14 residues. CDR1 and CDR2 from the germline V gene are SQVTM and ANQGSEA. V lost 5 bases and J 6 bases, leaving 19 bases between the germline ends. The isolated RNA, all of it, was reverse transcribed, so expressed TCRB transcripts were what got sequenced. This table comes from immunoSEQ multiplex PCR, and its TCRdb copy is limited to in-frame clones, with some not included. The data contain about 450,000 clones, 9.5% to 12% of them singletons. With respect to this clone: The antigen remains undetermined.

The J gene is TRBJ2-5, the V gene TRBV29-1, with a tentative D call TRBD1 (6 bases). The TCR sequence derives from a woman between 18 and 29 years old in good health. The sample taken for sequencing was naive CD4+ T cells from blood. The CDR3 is CSVFLGANGKTQYF. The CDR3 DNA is TGCAGCGTTTTTTTGGGGGCGAACGGAAAGACCCAGTACTTC. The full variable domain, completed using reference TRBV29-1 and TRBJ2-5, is SAVISQKPSRDICQRGTSLTIQCQVDSQVTMMFWYRQQPGQSLTLIATANQGSEATYESGFVIDKFPISRPNLTFSTLTVSNMSPEDSSIYLCSVFLGANGKTQYFGPGTRLLVL.